This T cell receptor beta chain appears in the sequencing data of a study of T cell changes during pregnancy in multiple sclerosis. V was clipped by 8 bases and J by 5 bases, with 23 bases between them. CDR1 is SNHLY, CDR2 FYNNEI, per germline. The CDR3 extends over 16 amino acids. TCRdb keeps only in-frame clones here, not all; method: immunoSEQ multiplex PCR. The table shows over 50,000 clones, with under 95% occurring only once. The gene calls are TRBV2 and TRBJ2-3; D may be TRBD1 (6 bases). This TCR was recovered from a female donor in good health, enrolled as a control in a pregnancy study. This sample comprised peripheral blood, obtained in the third trimester of pregnancy. The CDR3 coding sequence is TGTGCCAGCCGGGCCGGGGCCCAGGGGTGGTTAGATACGCAGTATTTT. It codes for CASRAGAQGWLDTQYF.